Listed here are 9 T cell receptor beta chains from one sample, sequenced in a study of blood T cell repertoires in COVID-19. Repertoires were generated with immunoSEQ multiplex PCR, while TCRdb's copy carries only in-frame clones and drops some. Of roughly 250,000 clones listed, 70% to 85% are singletons. Sequenced input: peripheral blood. The source is an elderly woman with active or convalescent COVID-19.

The chain carries TRBV28 and TRBJ1-2; a weak D match, TRBD1 (6 bases). The ends were cut back, 1 base at V and 4 bases at J, with 16 bases in the middle. The CDR3 is 16 residues long. CDR1 MDHEN and CDR2 SYDVKM come from the germline V gene. The chain's CDR3 is CASSLSGAGEPYGYTF. The CDR3 nucleotides read TGTGCCAGCAGTTTATCCGGAGCAGGGGAACCCTATGGCTACACCTTC.

V gene TRBV7-9 combines with J gene TRBJ2-4, with 10 bases matching TRBD2. The germline CDR1 and CDR2 sequences are SEHNR and FQNEAQ (reference sequence). After removal of 0 bases from V and 1 base from J, the junction contained 6 bases not matched to a gene. The CDR3 is made up of 18 amino acids. Here the CDR3 DNA reads TGTGCCAGCAGCTTAGCGCCTAGCGGGAGTTCGGCCAAAAACATTCAGTACTTC. It encodes CASSLAPSGSSAKNIQYF.

The V and J genes are TRBV4-2 and TRBJ1-2, with D unclear. Germline V gives CDR1 LGHNA, CDR2 YNFKEQ. The V end lost 4 bases, the J end lost 2 bases, and 14 bases lay between the germline ends. This CDR3 spans 15 amino acids. Here the CDR3 reads CASSPHERGNYGYTF. The DNA of the CDR3 is TGTGCCAGCAGCCCTCACGAACGGGGAAACTATGGCTACACCTTC.

The rearrangement uses TRBV7-9 and TRBJ2-2; 12 bases align to TRBD2. The CDR3 contains 16 residues. V lost 5 bases to trimming and J lost 8 bases; unmatched junction nucleotides: 9. Germline V gives CDR1 SEHNR, CDR2 FQNEAQ (reference sequence). The CDR3 DNA follows: TGTGCCAGCAGCCCTCTAGCGGGAGGGACAACAGGGGAGCTGTTTTTT. Translation: CASSPLAGGTTGELFF.

The chain joins TRBV30 to TRBJ1-1; the match to TRBD1 covers 10 bases. Germline V gene sequence: CDR1 GTSNPN, CDR2 SVGIG (reference sequence). Losses at the gene ends were 4 bases for V and 0 bases for J; bases not matched to a gene: 11. The CDR3 extends over 17 amino acids. This CDR3 is CAWIVDRQGAMNTEAFF. The DNA for the CDR3 is TGTGCCTGGATCGTCGACCGACAGGGGGCGATGAACACTGAAGCTTTCTTT.

CDR3 sequence: CASSSPGFTGELFF. DNA of the CDR3: TGTGCCAGCAGCTCCCCGGGATTCACCGGGGAGCTGTTTTTT. This chain connects TRBV11-3 to TRBJ2-2; D is possibly TRBD2 (5 bases). The CDR3 has 14 residues. Deletions cut 4 bases from V and 4 bases from J, with 10 bases between. Looked up from germline, CDR1 is SGHNT and CDR2 is YENEEA.

This sequence joins TRBV6-5 and TRBJ2-1, with D hard to call. This CDR3 region has 15 residues. Germline V CDR1 and CDR2: MNHEY, SVGAGI. Between the trimmed V and J ends, which lost 0 bases and 8 bases, there was a span of 14 bases. The CDR3 here is CASSYSGSILDEQFF. The CDR3 DNA sequence: TGTGCCAGCAGTTACTCGGGCAGCATTCTCGATGAGCAGTTCTTC.

V is TRBV27 and J is TRBJ1-1, with TRBD1 identical over 10 bases. Trimming at V came to 2 bases and at J to 5 bases, leaving 5 bases not matched to a gene. The germline gives CDR1 MNHEY, CDR2 SMNVEV (reference sequence). This CDR3 comprises 15 residues. CDR3 sequence (DNA): TGTGCCAGCAGTTTAGACAGGGGGCAGTCGACTGAAGCTTTCTTT. Residues: CASSLDRGQSTEAFF.

The chain uses TRBV30 and TRBJ1-1; 7 bases match TRBD1. This CDR3 region has 13 residues. The junction had 5 bases not matched to a gene; V was cut back by 3 bases and J by 4 bases. Germline V gene sequence: CDR1 GTSNPN, CDR2 SVGIG (reference sequence). The CDR3 DNA follows: TGTGCCTGGAGGATGACAGGGTTCACTGAAGCTTTCTTT. Its translation: CAWRMTGFTEAFF.